This is a list of T cell receptor beta chains from one sample in a study of blood T cell repertoires in COVID-19. The protocol was immunoSEQ multiplex PCR, while the TCRdb copy is restricted to in-frame clones and leaves out a portion. The profile shows fewer than 200,000 clones, over 70% of them singletons. The sample consisted of PBMCs or T cells enriched from blood (not recorded which). The receptor set was obtained from a woman between 50 and 59 years old in a cohort exposed to, infected with or recovered from COVID-19 (not recorded which). Both conserved end residues are part of each CDR3. A D gene is named only where the DNA matches it firmly. Only some rows state a clone size, as once, few, many or a class for expanded clones.

d_call clone_size j_call v_call cdr3_aa cdr3_nt
- - TRBJ2-6 TRBV27 CASSLSSVSGANVLTF TGTGCCAGCAGTTTATCGTCGGTTTCTGGGGCCAACGTCCTGACTTTC
- few TRBJ2-2 TRBV19 CASSTDRNTGELFF TGTGCCAGTAGTACTGACAGGAACACCGGGGAGCTGTTTTTT
- few TRBJ1-6 TRBV3-1/TRBV3-2 CASSHHRVGNSPLHF TGTGCCAGCAGCCACCACAGGGTTGGGAATTCACCCCTCCACTTT
TRBD1 - TRBJ2-5 TRBV6-6 CASSPLPAAGGLSETQYF TGTGCCAGCAGTCCCCTTCCTGCGGCAGGGGGCTTGTCAGAGACCCAGTACTTC
TRBD1 - TRBJ1-5 TRBV28 CASIRQGARQPQHF TGTGCCAGCATCCGGCAGGGGGCCAGACAGCCCCAGCATTTT
- - TRBJ2-1 TRBV6-5 CASSYAGPKGDEQFF TGTGCCAGCAGTTACGCGGGGCCCAAAGGCGATGAGCAGTTCTTC
- - TRBJ1-4 TRBV18 CASSVKDRFSFAGEKLFF TGTGCCAGCTCAGTAAAAGACCGGTTTTCCTTCGCGGGCGAAAAACTGTTTTTT
- - TRBJ2-1 TRBV23-1 CASSQPRCNEQFF TGCGCCAGCAGTCAGCCCCGGTGCAATGAGCAGTTCTTC
- - TRBJ2-7 TRBV28 CASSPDSYEQYF TGTGCCAGCAGTCCGGACAGCTACGAGCAGTACTTC
- - TRBJ1-1 TRBV3-1/TRBV3-2 CASSQHWGGGTEAFF TGTGCCAGCAGCCAACATTGGGGCGGGGGCACTGAAGCTTTCTTT
TRBD2 many TRBJ2-7 TRBV10-3 CAISLSGGDYEQYF TGTGCCATCAGTCTTAGCGGGGGCGACTACGAGCAGTACTTC
TRBD2 - TRBJ2-1 TRBV7-3 CASSSAGYNEQFF TGTGCCAGCAGCTCAGCGGGGTACAATGAGCAGTTCTTC
- - TRBJ2-1 TRBV12-3/TRBV12-4 CASSLDRSDEQFF TGTGCCAGCAGCCTCGACAGGTCGGATGAGCAGTTCTTC
- once TRBJ2-7 TRBV24-1 CATSDQHYEQYF TGTGCCACCAGTGACCAACACTACGAGCAGTACTTC
TRBD1 few TRBJ1-1 TRBV18 CASSEGQGRTEAFF TGTGCCAGCTCAGAGGGACAGGGGAGAACTGAAGCTTTCTTT
- - TRBJ2-3 TRBV2 CASSSGSTQYF TGTGCCAGCAGTAGCGGATCTACGCAGTATTTT
- once TRBJ2-1 TRBV11-3 CASSLRGSDPYNEQFF TGTGCCAGCAGCTTAAGGGGCTCCGACCCGTACAATGAGCAGTTCTTC
TRBD2 once TRBJ2-3 TRBV30 CAWSGGAGDTQYF TGTGCCTGGAGCGGGGGGGCAGGAGATACGCAGTATTTT
TRBD2 - TRBJ2-7 TRBV6-5 CASSSVAGAGYEQYF TGTGCCAGCAGTTCCGTAGCGGGAGCTGGCTACGAGCAGTACTTC
TRBD2 once TRBJ2-3 TRBV19 CASRAGFGEQFTDTQYF TGTGCCAGTAGAGCGGGATTTGGTGAGCAGTTCACAGATACGCAGTATTTT
TRBD1 - TRBJ1-4 TRBV6-2/TRBV6-3 CASSSRGSDRVGEKLFF TGTGCCAGCAGTTCACGGGGATCGGACAGGGTAGGGGAAAAACTGTTTTTT
TRBD2 - TRBJ2-3 TRBV4-2 CASSQAHTSGGADTQYF TGTGCCAGCAGCCAAGCTCATACTAGCGGGGGGGCCGATACGCAGTATTTT
TRBD1 - TRBJ2-3 TRBV9 CASSLGQGRVDTQYF TGTGCCAGCAGCCTCGGACAGGGAAGGGTGGATACGCAGTATTTT
- - TRBJ1-4 TRBV7-9 CASSLVESTNEKLFF TGTGCCAGCAGCTTAGTTGAGTCAACTAATGAAAAACTGTTTTTT
- - TRBJ2-1 TRBV5-1 CASSLRGEEQFF TGCGCCAGCAGCTTGCGCGGGGAGGAGCAGTTCTTC
TRBD1 - TRBJ1-2 TRBV6-5 CASRDSGQGLGYTF TGTGCCAGCAGGGACTCGGGACAGGGTCTTGGCTACACCTTC
- - TRBJ2-2 TRBV21-1 CASRHISGEVSGRVNIGTGELFF TGTGCCAGCAGACACATCTCAGGGGAGGTGAGCGGGAGAGTTAATATAGGCACCGGGGAGCTGTTTTTT
- - TRBJ1-3 TRBV6-5 CASRIASGNTIYF TGTGCCAGCAGAATAGCCTCTGGAAACACCATATATTTT
TRBD1 once TRBJ1-1 TRBV18 CASSTTAGGPNTEAFF TGTGCCAGCTCAACGACGGCAGGGGGACCGAACACTGAAGCTTTCTTT